These T cell receptor beta chains were read from a single sample in a study of neoadjuvant nivolumab and ipilimumab in lung cancer. Only in-frame clones appear in the TCRdb table, and some are missing; sequencing was by immunoSEQ multiplex PCR. The repertoire consists of tens of thousands of clones, with 92% occurring once and the leading ten covering about 2.1%. The sample in question was peripheral blood, obtained after neoadjuvant nivolumab, alone or with ipilimumab, at or shortly before surgery. The receptors here all came from an adult with non-small cell lung cancer. Both conserved end residues are part of each CDR3. D genes are given only for firm matches. The listing skips clone size in some rows; elsewhere it reads once, few, many or a size class.

TGTGCCAGCAGACCAAGGGTAGGAGAGACCCAGTACTTC | CASRPRVGETQYF | . | TRBV7-9 | . | TRBJ2-5
TGTGCCAGCAGCTTAGCGAGGAGGGCTCGAGCTTTCTTT | CASSLARRARAFF | . | TRBV7-2 | . | TRBJ1-1
TGTGCCAGCAGCCCCCCGGGACTAGCGGCGAGCAATGAGCAGTTCTTC | CASSPPGLAASNEQFF | once | TRBV2 | TRBD2 | TRBJ2-1
TGTGCCAGCAGCTTTTCGCAGGGCCATGGCTACACCTTC | CASSFSQGHGYTF | . | TRBV7-9 | . | TRBJ1-2
TGTGCCAGCAGTACCCGGGGGGGGTACAATCAGCCCCAGCATTTT | CASSTRGGYNQPQHF | . | TRBV6-5 | . | TRBJ1-5
TGCAGTGCCATCGTCAATGAGCAGTTCTTC | CSAIVNEQFF | . | TRBV20-1 | . | TRBJ2-1
TGTGCCAGCAGCGGGACAGGGTTTGATACGCAGTATTTT | CASSGTGFDTQYF | . | TRBV9 | TRBD1 | TRBJ2-3
TGTGCCAGCTCACCTCAGGGGTTCGAAGGCTACACCTTC | CASSPQGFEGYTF | . | TRBV18 | . | TRBJ1-2
TGTGCCAGCACCTCGGCAGATACGCAGTATTTT | CASTSADTQYF | . | TRBV7-9 | . | TRBJ2-3
TGTGCCATCAGTGAACAGGGGCTTGGAGACTATGGCTACACCTTC | CAISEQGLGDYGYTF | few | TRBV10-3 | TRBD1 | TRBJ1-2
TGTGCCACCAGCGTGGGGGTTGTCGGCGGGACAGGGGCTGGCTACACCTTC | CATSVGVVGGTGAGYTF | . | TRBV15 | TRBD1 | TRBJ1-2
TGTGCCAGCAGTGACGGGGGGGGCACAGATACGCAGTATTTT | CASSDGGGTDTQYF | . | TRBV6-4 | TRBD2 | TRBJ2-3
TGCGCCAGCAGTTCTGGGACAGCGGGCGGGGAGCTGTTTTTT | CASSSGTAGGELFF | . | TRBV10-2 | . | TRBJ2-2
TGCGCCAGCAGCCTCGCGGGGCCCCCCTACGAGCAGTACTTC | CASSLAGPPYEQYF | . | TRBV4-1 | . | TRBJ2-7
TGTGCCAGCAGTACCCGGGACAGGGGCCGCGAGCAGTACTTC | CASSTRDRGREQYF | . | TRBV6-1 | TRBD1 | TRBJ2-7
TGTGCCAGCAGCTTGCTGGGAGCCTACGAGCAGTACTTC | CASSLLGAYEQYF | . | TRBV5-6 | . | TRBJ2-7
TGCGCCAGCAGCTTGGAGTCACGTTACACCGGGGAGCTGTTTTTT | CASSLESRYTGELFF | . | TRBV5-1 | . | TRBJ2-2
TGTGCCAGCAGCAGAACTACAGGGGGCCTTGATTCTTGGACTGAAGCTTTCTTT | CASSRTTGGLDSWTEAFF | . | TRBV7-8 | TRBD1 | TRBJ1-1
TGTGCCAGCAGCCTGGCGCCTAACTATGGCTACACCTTC | CASSLAPNYGYTF | . | TRBV5-4 | . | TRBJ1-2
TGTGCCAGCAGATTCACAGATACGCAGTATTTT | CASRFTDTQYF | . | TRBV27 | . | TRBJ2-3
TGTGCCAGCAGCGCTTTAGGTGGCACAGATACGCAGTATTTT | CASSALGGTDTQYF | . | TRBV9 | . | TRBJ2-3
TGTGCCAGCAGTGAGCAGAATAGGGGCAATGAGCAGTTCTTC | CASSEQNRGNEQFF | . | TRBV6-1 | . | TRBJ2-1
TGCGCCAGCAGCTTGGATCCAGGGGCCGGGGGGATAAACATTCAGTACTTC | CASSLDPGAGGINIQYF | . | TRBV5-1 | . | TRBJ2-4
TGTGCCAGCTCACCAAGCGGGCCCCTCGGGGGGCGGCCCACCGATCAGCCCCAGCATTTT | CASSPSGPLGGRPTDQPQHF | . | TRBV18 | . | TRBJ1-5
TGCGCCAGCAGCTTTTCGGACCGAGGTACGCAGTATTTT | CASSFSDRGTQYF | few | TRBV5-1 | . | TRBJ2-3
TGCAGCATTAGGGATTACAATGAGCAGTTCTTC | CSIRDYNEQFF | . | TRBV29-1 | . | TRBJ2-1
TGTGCCAGCAGCTTCCTCCTAGCGGGAGGGCCGGAGGAGGAGACCCAGTACTTC | CASSFLLAGGPEEETQYF | . | TRBV5-6 | TRBD2 | TRBJ2-5
TGCGCCAGCAGTGACCCCGGGGGGACAGGTCACACCGGGGAGCTGTTTTTT | CASSDPGGTGHTGELFF | . | TRBV10-1 | . | TRBJ2-2
TGTGCCAGCAGGTTCACTGGGGCCAACGTCCTGACTTTC | CASRFTGANVLTF | . | TRBV5-5 | . | TRBJ2-6
TGTGCCAGCAGCTCCTCTAGGGCCTACAATGAGCAGTTCTTC | CASSSSRAYNEQFF | . | TRBV7-9 | . | TRBJ2-1
TGTGCCAGCTCACCAGGGGTGGGGTACAATGAGCAGTTCTTC | CASSPGVGYNEQFF | . | TRBV18 | . | TRBJ2-1
TGTGCCAGCAGTTTATTGGGGGACATTCAGTACTTC | CASSLLGDIQYF | . | TRBV28 | . | TRBJ2-4
TGTGCCAGCAGCATCGGGGGAGAGACCCAGTACTTC | CASSIGGETQYF | . | TRBV7-9 | . | TRBJ2-5
TGTGCCAGCAGCTTCGCCGCCCAAGAGACCCAGTACTTC | CASSFAAQETQYF | once | TRBV5-4 | . | TRBJ2-5
TGCAGCCCGGAAGGGGCGGGAGGGTTGAATGAGCAGTTCTTC | CSPEGAGGLNEQFF | . | TRBV29-1 | TRBD2 | TRBJ2-1
TGTGCCAGCAGTTTCGGGGGTAGCGAGCAGTACTTC | CASSFGGSEQYF | few | TRBV27 | . | TRBJ2-7
TGTGCCAGCAGTTCGGGAGAGGGCTTTGATGGCTACACCTTC | CASSSGEGFDGYTF | . | TRBV2 | . | TRBJ1-2
TGTGCCAGCAGCCCGACGGGGGATCCCTCCTACGAGCAGTACTTC | CASSPTGDPSYEQYF | . | TRBV7-2 | . | TRBJ2-7
TGTGCCAGCAGTTACTCGGGCGATTTTAATGAAAAACTGTTTTTT | CASSYSGDFNEKLFF | once | TRBV6-5 | . | TRBJ1-4
TGTGCCAGCAGTGATGCAGGGGTCTACAATGAGCAGTTCTTC | CASSDAGVYNEQFF | . | TRBV2 | . | TRBJ2-1
TGCAGCACAAAAGACAGAACCAACACTGAAGCTTTCTTT | CSTKDRTNTEAFF | . | TRBV29-1 | . | TRBJ1-1
TGCGCCAGCAGCAAGGGACAGGGTGGACAAAATGAGCAGTTCTTC | CASSKGQGGQNEQFF | . | TRBV5-1 | TRBD1 | TRBJ2-1
TGTGCCAGCAGTTTGTCTAGCGGGAGTGAGGTCGGGGAGCTGTTTTTT | CASSLSSGSEVGELFF | few | TRBV6-5 | TRBD2 | TRBJ2-2
TGTGCCAGCAGCCGTCCCGGGACAGGGGGGTATGGCTACACCTTC | CASSRPGTGGYGYTF | . | TRBV9 | TRBD1 | TRBJ1-2
TGTGCCAGCAGTGATCCGGGACTAGCGGGAATCAATGAGCAGTTCTTC | CASSDPGLAGINEQFF | . | TRBV25-1 | TRBD2 | TRBJ2-1
TGCGCCAGCGCGGCCTACAATGAGCAGTTCTTC | CASAAYNEQFF | . | TRBV10-2 | . | TRBJ2-1
TGCGCCAGCAGCTTATCAAGGAGAGGAACCGGGGAGCTGTTTTTT | CASSLSRRGTGELFF | . | TRBV5-1 | . | TRBJ2-2
TGTGCCAGCGTTAGTCAGGGGGCAAGCAATCAGCCCCAGCATTTT | CASVSQGASNQPQHF | . | TRBV28 | TRBD1 | TRBJ1-5
TGTGCCAGCAGCGTAGAGGGCGGGAGTTTAAATACGCAGTATTTT | CASSVEGGSLNTQYF | . | TRBV9 | TRBD2 | TRBJ2-3
TGTGCCAGCAGCTTACCGACAGGGAACAATGAGCAGTTCTTC | CASSLPTGNNEQFF | . | TRBV11-3 | TRBD1 | TRBJ2-1
TGTGCCAGCTCACCTCAGCGGGACAGAGTCCGGGAGACCCAGTACTTC | CASSPQRDRVRETQYF | few | TRBV18 | . | TRBJ2-5
TGTGCCAGCAGCGATACAAACACCGGGGAGCTGTTTTTT | CASSDTNTGELFF | . | TRBV6-5 | . | TRBJ2-2
TGTGCCAGCAGCTTGGGTTCGAACACCGGGGAGCTGTTTTTT | CASSLGSNTGELFF | . | TRBV7-3 | . | TRBJ2-2
TGTGCCAGTGGGACAGGTCGCGTCGACTATGGCTACACCTTC | CASGTGRVDYGYTF | few | TRBV2 | TRBD1 | TRBJ1-2
TGTGCCATCAAGAGGGGACAACTAGACAATGAGCAGTTCTTC | CAIKRGQLDNEQFF | . | TRBV10-3 | . | TRBJ2-1